What follows describes a single T cell receptor beta chain. The record originates from a study of tumor and adjacent non-tumor tissue in lung cancer. The wider study: The patients, 10 to 11 men and four to six women, were about 31 to 76 with stage I to III disease.

Three rounds of nested PCR, following a modified ARM-PCR protocol, produced the TCRbeta library. TCRdb passed the multiplex PCR reads through MiXCR, listing each CDR3 protein once. The sample carries tens of thousands of distinct CDR3 sequences, 76% recorded once. The CDR3 is 15 amino acids. With 5 bases removed from V and 8 bases from J, the gap between germline ends came to 19 bases. Per the germline V gene, CDR1 is MDHEN and CDR2 is SYDVKM. This sample's RNA came from whole unsorted tissue. This non-tumor lung sample came from over 3 cm beyond the tumor edge. Sequencing input: distant non-tumor lung tissue. This chain uses TRBV28 with TRBJ2-1; D might be TRBD1 (6 bases). This receptor was obtained from a man between 70 and 80 years old with non-small cell lung cancer. The CDR3 sequence is CASSITTGWNDEQFF. For the CDR3, the DNA is TGTGCCAGCAGTATAACGACAGGTTGGAACGATGAGCAGTTCTTC.